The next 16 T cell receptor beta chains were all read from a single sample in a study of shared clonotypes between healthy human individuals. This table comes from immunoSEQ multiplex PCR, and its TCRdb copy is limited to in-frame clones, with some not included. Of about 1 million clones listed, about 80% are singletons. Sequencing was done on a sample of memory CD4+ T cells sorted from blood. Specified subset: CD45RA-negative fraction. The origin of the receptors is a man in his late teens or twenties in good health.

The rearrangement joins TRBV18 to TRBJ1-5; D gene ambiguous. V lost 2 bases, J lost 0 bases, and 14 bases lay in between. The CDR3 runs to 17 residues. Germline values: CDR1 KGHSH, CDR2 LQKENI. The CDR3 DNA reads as TGTGCCAGCTCACCAGTTCTTTTAGATTATAGCAATCAGCCCCAGCATTTT. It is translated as CASSPVLLDYSNQPQHF.

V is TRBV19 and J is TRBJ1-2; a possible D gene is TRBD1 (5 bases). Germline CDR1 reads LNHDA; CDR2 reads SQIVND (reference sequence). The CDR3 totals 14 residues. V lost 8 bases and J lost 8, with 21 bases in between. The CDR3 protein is CASSTRDAHEGYTF. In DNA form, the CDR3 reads TGTGCCAGTTCCACCCGGGACGCCCATGAGGGCTACACCTTC.

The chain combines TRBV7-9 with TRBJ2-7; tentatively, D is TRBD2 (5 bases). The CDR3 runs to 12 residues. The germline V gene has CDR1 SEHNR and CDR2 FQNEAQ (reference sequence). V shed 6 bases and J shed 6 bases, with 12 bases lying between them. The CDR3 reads CASRSTSAEQYF. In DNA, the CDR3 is TGTGCCAGCAGATCAACTAGTGCCGAGCAGTACTTC.

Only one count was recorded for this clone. This CDR3 is CASSPRGASYNEQFF. The CDR3 DNA sequence: TGTGCCAGCAGCCCTCGGGGGGCCTCCTACAATGAGCAGTTCTTC. This chain connects TRBV7-3 to TRBJ2-1; weak D call: TRBD2 (7 bases). In germline, CDR1 is SGHTA, CDR2 FQGTGA. V lost 5 bases and J 0 bases, leaving 11 bases between the germline ends. This CDR3 is built from 15 residues.

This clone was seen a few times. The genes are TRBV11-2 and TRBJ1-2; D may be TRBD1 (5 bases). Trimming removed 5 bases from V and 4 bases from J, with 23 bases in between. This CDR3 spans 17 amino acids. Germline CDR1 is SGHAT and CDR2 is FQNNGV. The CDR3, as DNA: TGTGCCAGCAGCATTAATGGCGGAGCACAGGTTGGCTATGGCTACACCTTC. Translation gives CASSINGGAQVGYGYTF.

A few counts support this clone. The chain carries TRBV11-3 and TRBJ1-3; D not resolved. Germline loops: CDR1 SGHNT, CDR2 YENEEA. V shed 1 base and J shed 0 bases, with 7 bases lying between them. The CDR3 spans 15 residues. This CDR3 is CASSLGEHSGNTIYF. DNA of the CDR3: TGTGCCAGCAGCTTAGGTGAACACTCTGGAAACACCATATATTTT.

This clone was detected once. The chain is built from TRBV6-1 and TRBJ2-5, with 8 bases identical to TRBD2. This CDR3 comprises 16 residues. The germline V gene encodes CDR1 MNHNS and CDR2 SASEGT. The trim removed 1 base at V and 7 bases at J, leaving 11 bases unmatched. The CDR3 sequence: CASSEVIWGSGATQYF. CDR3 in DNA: TGTGCCAGCAGTGAAGTAATCTGGGGTAGCGGGGCGACCCAGTACTTC.

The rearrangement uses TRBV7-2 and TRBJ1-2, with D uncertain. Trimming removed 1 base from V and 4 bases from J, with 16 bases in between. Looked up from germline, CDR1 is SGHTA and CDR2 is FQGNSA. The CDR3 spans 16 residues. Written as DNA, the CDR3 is TGTGCCAGCAGCTTAGATGCTATCCACAGCGCCTATGGCTACACCTTC. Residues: CASSLDAIHSAYGYTF.

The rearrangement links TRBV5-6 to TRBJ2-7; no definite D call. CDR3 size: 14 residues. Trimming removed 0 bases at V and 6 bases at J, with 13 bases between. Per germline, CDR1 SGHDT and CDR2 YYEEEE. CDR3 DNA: TGTGCCAGCAGCTTGGTAGAGGCATCGGGCGAGCAGTACTTC. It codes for CASSLVEASGEQYF. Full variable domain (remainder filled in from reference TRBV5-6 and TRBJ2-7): DAGVTQSPTHLIKTRGQQVTLRCSPKSGHDTVSWYQQALGQGPQFIFQYYEEEERQRGNFPDRFSGHQFPNYSSELNVNALLLGDSALYLCASSLVEASGEQYFGPGTRLTVT.

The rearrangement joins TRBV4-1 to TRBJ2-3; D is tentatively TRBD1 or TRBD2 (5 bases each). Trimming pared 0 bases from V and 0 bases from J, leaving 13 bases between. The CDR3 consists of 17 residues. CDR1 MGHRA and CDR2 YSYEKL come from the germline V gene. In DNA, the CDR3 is TGCGCCAGCAGCCAAGAGTCCGGGACGGCTAGCACAGATACGCAGTATTTT. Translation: CASSQESGTASTDTQYF.

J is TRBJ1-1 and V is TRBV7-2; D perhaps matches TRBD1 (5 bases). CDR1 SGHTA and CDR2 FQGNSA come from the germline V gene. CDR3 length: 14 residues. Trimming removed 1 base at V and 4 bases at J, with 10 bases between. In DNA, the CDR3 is TGTGCCAGCAGCTTAGGCGCGGGGGGCACTGAAGCTTTCTTT. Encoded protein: CASSLGAGGTEAFF.

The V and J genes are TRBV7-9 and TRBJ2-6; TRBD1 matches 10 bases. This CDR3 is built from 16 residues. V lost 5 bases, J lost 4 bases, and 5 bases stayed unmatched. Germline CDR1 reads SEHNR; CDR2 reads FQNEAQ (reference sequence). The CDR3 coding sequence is TGTGCCAGCAGCGCAGGGACAGGGGCCGGGGCCAACGTCCTGACTTTC. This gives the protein CASSAGTGAGANVLTF.

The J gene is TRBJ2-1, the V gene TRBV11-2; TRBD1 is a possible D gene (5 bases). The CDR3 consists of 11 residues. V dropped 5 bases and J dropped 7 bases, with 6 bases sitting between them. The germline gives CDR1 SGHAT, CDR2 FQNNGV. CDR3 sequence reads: CASSRGNEQFF. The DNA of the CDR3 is TGTGCCAGCAGCAGGGGAAATGAGCAGTTCTTC.

CDR3 amino acids: CASSQSTSGGYNEQFF. In nucleotides, the CDR3 is TGCGCCAGCAGTCAATCGACTAGCGGGGGATACAATGAGCAGTTCTTC. V usage is TRBV23-1 and J usage is TRBJ2-1; 12 nucleotides line up with TRBD2. TRBV23-1 is treated as an ORF (open reading frame) with a function not yet certain. Germline trimming cut 0 bases from V and 4 bases from J; bases unmatched to any gene: 1. The CDR3 has 16 amino acids.

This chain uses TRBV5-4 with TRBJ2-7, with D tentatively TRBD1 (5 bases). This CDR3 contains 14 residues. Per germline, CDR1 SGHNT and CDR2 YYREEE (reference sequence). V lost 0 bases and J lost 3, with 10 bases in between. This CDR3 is CASSLEAGYYEQYF. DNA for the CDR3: TGTGCCAGCAGCTTGGAGGCAGGGTACTACGAGCAGTACTTC. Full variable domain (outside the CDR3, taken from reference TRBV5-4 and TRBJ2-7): ETGVTQSPTHLIKTRGQQVTLRCSSQSGHNTVSWYQQALGQGPQFIFQYYREEENGRGNFPPRFSGLQFPNYSSELNVNALELDDSALYLCASSLEAGYYEQYFGPGTRLTVT.

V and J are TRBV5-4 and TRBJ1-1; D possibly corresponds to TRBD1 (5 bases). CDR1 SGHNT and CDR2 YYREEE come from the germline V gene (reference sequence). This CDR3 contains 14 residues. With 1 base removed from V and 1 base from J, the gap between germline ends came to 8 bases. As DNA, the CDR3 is TGTGCCAGCAGCTTGACGACAGCGAACACTGAAGCTTTCTTT. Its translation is CASSLTTANTEAFF.